This entry lists 19 T cell receptor beta chains sequenced from one sample in a study of T cell repertoires in cytomegalovirus infection. TCRdb reanalysed the reads using MiXCR and keeps one entry per CDR3 protein. The table lists roughly 180,000 distinct CDR3 sequences, roughly 27% of them singletons. Sequenced: PBMCs. These receptors were taken from a human donor in good health (CMV status not recorded). Some clones in this sample may be carry-over from other donors' samples.

In this sample, this clonotype turned up many times. V and J are TRBV7-2 and TRBJ2-7; a possible D gene is TRBD2 (6 bases). The CDR3 length is 14 residues. Per the germline V gene, CDR1 is SGHTA and CDR2 is FQGNSA. The V gene lost 1 base and the J gene lost 4 bases, with 11 bases spanning the gap. This CDR3 is CASSLVGGEYEQYF. The CDR3 DNA reads as TGTGCCAGCAGCTTAGTAGGAGGGGAGTACGAGCAGTACTTC.

The chain recombines TRBV6-2 or TRBV6-3 with TRBJ2-7, with TRBD2 as a possible D gene (5 bases). Trimming pared 0 bases from V and 0 bases from J, leaving 9 bases between. Germline CDR1 and CDR2: MNHEY and SVGEGT. This CDR3 has 15 amino acids. DNA of the CDR3: TGTGCCAGCAGTTACTCGGAGGACGGCTCCTACGAGCAGTACTTC. This encodes CASSYSEDGSYEQYF.

This clonotype was counted many times. The chain uses TRBV7-2 and TRBJ1-4; D remains unclear. In germline, CDR1 is SGHTA, CDR2 FQGNSA. The germline V and J ends were trimmed by 1 base and 3 bases, with 9 bases remaining between them. The CDR3 extends over 15 amino acids. The CDR3 DNA follows: TGTGCCAGCAGCTTAGGGGGAGCGGCTAATGAAAAACTGTTTTTT. Translation gives CASSLGGAANEKLFF.

The rearrangement uses TRBV11-2 and TRBJ1-1; maybe TRBD1 (5 bases). This CDR3 comprises 16 residues. Trimming took off 1 base at V and 2 bases at J, with 14 bases between the two ends. Per germline, CDR1 SGHAT and CDR2 FQNNGV. The CDR3 nucleotides are TGTGCCAGCAGCTTAGGCAATGGGGGTTCAAACACTGAAGCTTTCTTT. This sequence encodes CASSLGNGGSNTEAFF.

The rearrangement links TRBV6-1 to TRBJ2-3; D remains unclear. The V end was cut by 6 bases, the J end by 6 bases, with 13 bases between. Germline loops: CDR1 MNHNS, CDR2 SASEGT. The CDR3 length is 13 residues. CDR3 DNA sequence: TGTGCCAGCAGCGAAATTGAGATGGATACGCAGTATTTT. Residues: CASSEIEMDTQYF.

The V call is TRBV7-2, the J call TRBJ1-1, with D perhaps TRBD1 (5 bases). Germline loops: CDR1 SGHTA, CDR2 FQGNSA. CDR3 length equals 13 residues. Trimming took off 6 bases at V and 2 bases at J, with 10 bases between the two ends. The CDR3 DNA follows: TGTGCCAGCAGTATGGGGGGTAACACTGAAGCTTTCTTT. Its translation: CASSMGGNTEAFF.

The gene calls are TRBV7-6 and TRBJ1-3; D perhaps matches TRBD1 (5 bases). Trimming cost V 2 bases and J 2 bases, with 7 bases left between them. The germline V gene has CDR1 SGHVS and CDR2 FNYEAQ. CDR3 length equals 14 residues. For the CDR3, the DNA is TGTGCCAGCAGCTTACAGACAGCTGGAAACACCATATATTTT. The encoded protein is CASSLQTAGNTIYF. The full variable domain, in which reference TRBV7-6 and TRBJ1-3 provide the parts outside the CDR3, is GAGVSQSPRYKVTKRGQDVALRCDPISGHVSLYWYRQALGQGPEFLTYFNYEAQQDKSGLPNDRFSAERPEGSISTLTIQRTEQRDSAMYRCASSLQTAGNTIYFGEGSWLTVV.

The count of this clonotype is one. The chain recombines TRBV5-6 with TRBJ2-1; the D is unclear. Between the trimmed V and J ends, which lost 2 bases and 8 bases, there was a span of 8 bases. The length of the CDR3 is 12 residues. Per germline, CDR1 SGHDT and CDR2 YYEEEE. CDR3 nucleotide sequence: TGTGCCAGCAGCTTTAACAGCGATGAGCAGTTCTTC. Translated: CASSFNSDEQFF.

This rearrangement joins TRBV18 to TRBJ2-5; 8 bases agree with TRBD1. V dropped 6 bases and J dropped 0; count of bases not matched to a gene: 3. The CDR3 consists of 14 residues. CDR1 and CDR2 from the germline V gene are KGHSH and LQKENI. The CDR3 DNA reads TGTGCCAGCTCCCCGGGACAGGACCAAGAGACCCAGTACTTC. This sequence encodes CASSPGQDQETQYF.

The V and J genes are TRBV4-2 and TRBJ2-4; tentative D call: TRBD1 (5 bases). Between the trimmed V and J ends, which lost 6 bases and 2 bases, there was a span of 17 bases. The CDR3 extends over 16 amino acids. Germline assignment: CDR1 LGHNA and CDR2 YNFKEQ. Here the CDR3 reads CASSHLIQETKNIQYF. DNA for the CDR3: TGTGCCAGCAGTCATCTTATACAGGAGACCAAAAACATTCAGTACTTC.

The chain uses TRBV29-1 and TRBJ2-2, with D unresolved. The CDR3 is 13 residues long. The ends were cut back, 4 bases at V and 2 bases at J, with 8 bases in the middle. CDR1 and CDR2 (germline): SQVTM, ANQGSEA. The CDR3 DNA is TGCAGCGTTGTATCAGTTAACACCGGGGAGCTGTTTTTT. It encodes CSVVSVNTGELFF.

This clonotype has a count of ten or more. The chain employs TRBV7-9 and TRBJ2-7, with a tentative D call TRBD2 (5 bases). V lost 0 bases, J lost 1 base, and 13 bases lay in between. CDR1 and CDR2 from the germline V gene are SEHNR and FQNEAQ (reference sequence). The CDR3 totals 16 residues. As DNA, the CDR3 is TGTGCCAGCAGCTTAGCGCCTAGCTACCAGTCCTACGAGCAGTACTTC. Translated, it gives CASSLAPSYQSYEQYF.

The rearrangement links TRBV5-1 to TRBJ1-2; D is undetermined. This CDR3 has 15 residues. Germline V gene data show CDR1 as SGHRS and CDR2 as YFSETQ. The germline V and J ends were trimmed by 4 bases and 3 bases, with 16 bases remaining between them. The CDR3 here is CASSPAPVADYGYTF. CDR3 nucleotide sequence: TGCGCCAGCAGCCCCGCTCCGGTTGCTGACTATGGCTACACCTTC.

This clonotype occurred a few times. V and J are TRBV7-2 and TRBJ1-5; D is perhaps TRBD1 (5 bases). Germline lookup yields CDR1 SGHTA and CDR2 FQGNSA. V was cut by 5 bases and J by 1 base, with 12 bases left in between. This CDR3 comprises 15 residues. Written as DNA, the CDR3 is TGTGCCAGCAGCCTACAGGAGCAGAGCAATCAGCCCCAGCATTTT. Translated, it gives CASSLQEQSNQPQHF.

This clonotype was picked up a small number of times. V usage is TRBV29-1 and J usage is TRBJ1-1, with no clear D. The ends were cut back, 1 base at V and 7 bases at J, with 7 bases in the middle. There are 11 residues in the CDR3. Germline CDR1 reads SQVTM; CDR2 reads ANQGSEA. CDR3 sequence (DNA): TGCAGCGTTGAAGGCGTAAGTGAAGCTTTCTTT. Protein: CSVEGVSEAFF.

This clonotype occurred once. A read error may produce the germline difference seen at one junction end. J is TRBJ1-5 and V is TRBV7-6; no firm D call. This CDR3 comprises 12 residues. From germline, CDR1 is SGHVS and CDR2 FNYEAQ. The CDR3, as DNA: TGTGCCATCAGCTTGGGGTATCAGCCCCAGCATTTT. This sequence encodes CAISLGYQPQHF. Full variable domain (rest looked up from reference TRBV7-6 and TRBJ1-5): GAGVSQSPRYKVTKRGQDVALRCDPISGHVSLYWYRQALGQGPEFLTYFNYEAQQDKSGLPNDRFSAERPEGSISTLTIQRTEQRDSAMYRCAISLGYQPQHFGDGTRLSIL.

This clonotype has just a few counts. The rearrangement links TRBV29-1 to TRBJ1-5; possible D gene TRBD1, 5 bases. Trimming took 4 bases from V and 3 from J, leaving 7 bases between them. The CDR3 has 12 amino acids. The germline CDR1 and CDR2 sequences are SQVTM and ANQGSEA. DNA for the CDR3: TGCAGCGTTGGAGGGGCCAATCAGCCCCAGCATTTT. It specifies CSVGGANQPQHF.

In its sample, this clonotype was seen a few times. The genes are TRBV7-2 and TRBJ2-3; 14 bases fit TRBD2. The V and J ends lost 5 bases and 4 bases, in that order; junction bases with no gene match: 8. Germline CDR1 is SGHTA and CDR2 is FQGNSA. The CDR3 runs 17 residues. The CDR3: CASSQTSGGAGADTQYF. CDR3 DNA sequence: TGTGCCAGCAGCCAGACTAGCGGGGGGGCTGGGGCAGATACGCAGTATTTT.

The chain links TRBV7-9 to TRBJ2-5; 9 bases agree with TRBD2. Germline V gene sequence: CDR1 SEHNR, CDR2 FQNEAQ (reference sequence). The CDR3 runs to 13 residues. The junction had 12 bases not matched to a gene; V was cut back by 6 bases and J by 13 bases. The CDR3 sequence: CASSSGTSSPRYF. As DNA, the CDR3 is TGTGCCAGCAGTTCCGGGACTAGCAGCCCCCGGTACTTC.